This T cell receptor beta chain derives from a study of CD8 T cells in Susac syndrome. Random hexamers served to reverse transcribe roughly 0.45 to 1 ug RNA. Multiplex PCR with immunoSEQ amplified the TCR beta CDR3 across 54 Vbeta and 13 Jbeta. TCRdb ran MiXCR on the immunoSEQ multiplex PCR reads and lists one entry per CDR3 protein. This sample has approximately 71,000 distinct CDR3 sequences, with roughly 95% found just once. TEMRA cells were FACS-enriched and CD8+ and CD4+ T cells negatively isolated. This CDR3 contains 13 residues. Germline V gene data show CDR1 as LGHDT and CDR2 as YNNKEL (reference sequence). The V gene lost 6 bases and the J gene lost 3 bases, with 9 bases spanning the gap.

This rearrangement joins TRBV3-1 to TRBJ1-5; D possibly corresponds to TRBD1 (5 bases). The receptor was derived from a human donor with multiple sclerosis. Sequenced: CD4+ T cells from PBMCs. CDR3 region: CASSETVNQPQHF. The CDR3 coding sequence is TGTGCCAGCAGTGAGACAGTCAATCAGCCCCAGCATTTT.